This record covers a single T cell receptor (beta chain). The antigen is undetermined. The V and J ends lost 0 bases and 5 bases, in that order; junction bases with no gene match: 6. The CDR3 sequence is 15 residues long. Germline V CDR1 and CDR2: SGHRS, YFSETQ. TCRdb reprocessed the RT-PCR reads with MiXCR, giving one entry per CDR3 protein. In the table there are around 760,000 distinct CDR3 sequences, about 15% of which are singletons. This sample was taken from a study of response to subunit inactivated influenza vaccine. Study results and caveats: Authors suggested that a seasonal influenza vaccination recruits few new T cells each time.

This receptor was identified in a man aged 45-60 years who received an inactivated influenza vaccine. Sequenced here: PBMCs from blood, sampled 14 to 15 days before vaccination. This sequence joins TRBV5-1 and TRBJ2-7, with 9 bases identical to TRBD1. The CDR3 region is CASSLDGQGMNEQYF. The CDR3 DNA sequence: TGCGCCAGCAGCTTGGACGGACAGGGGATGAACGAGCAGTACTTC.